This TCR beta chain is drawn from a study of cytomegalovirus exposure and HLA in healthy donors. Study-wide results and caveats: Common viral pathogens seemed to be connected with several of the most significant clusters, according to a later analysis. Later work associated roughly 15,000 TCR beta sequences with HLA alleles at 0.05 false discovery rate.

As for this clone: Its antigen is still unknown.

The CDR3 covers 13 residues. Germline loops: CDR1 SQVTM, CDR2 ANQGSEA. The ends were cut back, 4 bases at V and 0 bases at J, with 10 bases in the middle. Researchers ran the PCR with 60 Vbeta and 13 Jbeta primers. Study processing details: An analysis that came later counted roughly 80 million unique TCR beta chains, approximately 11 million shared. Sequencing used immunoSEQ multiplex PCR; TCRdb keeps in-frame clones, though not all of them. V, J and clone size were drawn from that table, and D and trimming were deduced from the DNA. This sample carries 150,000 or so clones, 64% of them seen once, and the ten largest clones take around 2.9%.

Sample: PBMCs. V gene TRBV29-1 combines with J gene TRBJ2-7; tentatively, D is TRBD1 (6 bases). The clonotype comes from a woman aged 25 to 39 in good health and CMV-seropositive. CDR3 in amino acids: CSVAQGSSYEQYF. CDR3 bases: TGCAGCGTTGCCCAGGGGAGCTCCTACGAGCAGTACTTC.